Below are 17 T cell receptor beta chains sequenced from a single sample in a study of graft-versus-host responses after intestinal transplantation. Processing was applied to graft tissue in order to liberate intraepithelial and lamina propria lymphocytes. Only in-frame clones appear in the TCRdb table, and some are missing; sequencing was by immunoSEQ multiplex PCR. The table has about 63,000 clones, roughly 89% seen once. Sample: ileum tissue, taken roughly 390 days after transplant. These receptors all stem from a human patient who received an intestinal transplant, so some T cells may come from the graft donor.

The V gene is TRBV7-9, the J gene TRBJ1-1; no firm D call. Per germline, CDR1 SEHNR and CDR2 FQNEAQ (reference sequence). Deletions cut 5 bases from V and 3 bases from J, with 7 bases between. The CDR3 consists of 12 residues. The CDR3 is CASSITDTEAFF. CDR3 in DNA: TGTGCCAGCAGCATTACAGACACTGAAGCTTTCTTT. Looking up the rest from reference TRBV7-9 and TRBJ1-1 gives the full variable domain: DTGVSQNPRHKITKRGQNVTFRCDPISEHNRLYWYRQTLGQGPEFLTYFQNEAQLEKSRLLSDRFSAERPKGSFSTLEIQRTEQGDSAMYLCASSITDTEAFFGQGTRLTVV.

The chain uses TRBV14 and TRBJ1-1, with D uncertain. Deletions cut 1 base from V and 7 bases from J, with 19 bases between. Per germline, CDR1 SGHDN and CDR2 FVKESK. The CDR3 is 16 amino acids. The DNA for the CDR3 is TGTGCCAGCAGCCAAGTGGTGGGAGCGGGTTCCGGTGAAGCTTTCTTT. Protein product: CASSQVVGAGSGEAFF.

The CDR3 DNA sequence: TGTGCCAGCAGAGACGGACAGGCATTGAACACTGAAGCTTTCTTT. The encoded protein is CASRDGQALNTEAFF. The V gene is TRBV6-1, the J gene TRBJ1-1; TRBD1 aligns across 7 bases. CDR1 and CDR2 from the germline V gene are MNHNS and SASEGT. Trimming at V came to 6 bases and at J to 0 bases, leaving 7 bases not matched to a gene. The CDR3 is 15 amino acids.

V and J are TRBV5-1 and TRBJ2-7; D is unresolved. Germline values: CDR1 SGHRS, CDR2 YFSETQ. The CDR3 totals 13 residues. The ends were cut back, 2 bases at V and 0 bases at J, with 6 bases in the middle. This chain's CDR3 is CASSFESSYEQYF. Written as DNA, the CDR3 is TGCGCCAGCAGCTTCGAGAGCTCCTACGAGCAGTACTTC. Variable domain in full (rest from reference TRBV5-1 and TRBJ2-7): KAGVTQTPRYLIKTRGQQVTLSCSPISGHRSVSWYQQTPGQGLQFLFEYFSETQRNKGNFPGRFSGRQFSNSRSEMNVSTLELGDSALYLCASSFESSYEQYFGPGTRLTVT.

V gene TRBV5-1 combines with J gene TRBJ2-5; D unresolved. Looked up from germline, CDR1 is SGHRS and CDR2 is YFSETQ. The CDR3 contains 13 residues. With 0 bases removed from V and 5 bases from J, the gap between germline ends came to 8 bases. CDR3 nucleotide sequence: TGCGCCAGCAGCTTGGACGATGCTGAGACCCAGTACTTC. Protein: CASSLDDAETQYF.

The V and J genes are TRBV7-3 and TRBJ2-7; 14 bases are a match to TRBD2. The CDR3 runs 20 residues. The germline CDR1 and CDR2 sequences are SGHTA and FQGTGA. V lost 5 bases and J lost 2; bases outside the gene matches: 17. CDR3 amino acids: CASSARGRTSGGSKTYEQYF. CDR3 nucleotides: TGTGCCAGCAGCGCCAGAGGGAGGACTAGCGGGGGGTCTAAGACCTACGAGCAGTACTTC. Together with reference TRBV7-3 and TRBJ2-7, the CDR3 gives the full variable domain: GAGVSQTPSNKVTEKGKYVELRCDPISGHTALYWYRQSLGQGPEFLIYFQGTGAADDSGLPNDRFFAVRPEGSVSTLKIQRTERGDSAVYLCASSARGRTSGGSKTYEQYFGPGTRLTVT.

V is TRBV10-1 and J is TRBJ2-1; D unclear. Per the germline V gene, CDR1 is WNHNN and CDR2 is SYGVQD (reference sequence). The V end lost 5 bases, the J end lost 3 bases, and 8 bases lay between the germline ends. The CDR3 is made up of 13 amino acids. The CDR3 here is CASSLSLYNEQFF. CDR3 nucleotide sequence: TGCGCCAGCAGTCTTAGTCTCTACAATGAGCAGTTCTTC.

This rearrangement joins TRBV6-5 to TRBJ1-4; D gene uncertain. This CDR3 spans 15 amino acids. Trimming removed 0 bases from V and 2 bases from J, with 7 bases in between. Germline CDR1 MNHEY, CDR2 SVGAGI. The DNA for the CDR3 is TGTGCCAGCAGTTACTCTGGGAGCACTAATGAAAAACTGTTTTTT. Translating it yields CASSYSGSTNEKLFF.

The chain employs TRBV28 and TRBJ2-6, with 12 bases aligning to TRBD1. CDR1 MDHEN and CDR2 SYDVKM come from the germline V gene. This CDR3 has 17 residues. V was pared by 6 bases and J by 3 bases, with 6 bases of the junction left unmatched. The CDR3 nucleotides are TGTGCCAGCAGAACCGGGACAGGGGGCATTGGGGCCAACGTCCTGACTTTC. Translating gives CASRTGTGGIGANVLTF. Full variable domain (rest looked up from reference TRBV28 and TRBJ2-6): DVKVTQSSRYLVKRTGEKVFLECVQDMDHENMFWYRQDPGLGLRLIYFSYDVKMKEKGDIPEGYSVSREKKERFSLILESASTNQTSMYLCASRTGTGGIGANVLTFGAGSRLTVL.

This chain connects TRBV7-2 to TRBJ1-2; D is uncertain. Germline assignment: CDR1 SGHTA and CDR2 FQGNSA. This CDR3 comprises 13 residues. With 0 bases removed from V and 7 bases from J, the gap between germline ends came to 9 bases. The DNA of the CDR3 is TGTGCCAGCAGCTTAGCGCGCAGGAGTGGCTACACCTTC. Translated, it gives CASSLARRSGYTF.

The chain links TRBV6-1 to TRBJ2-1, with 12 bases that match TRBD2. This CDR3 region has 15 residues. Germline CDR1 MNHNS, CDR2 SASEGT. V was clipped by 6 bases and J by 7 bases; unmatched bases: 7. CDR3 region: CASRKTSGGVNEQFF. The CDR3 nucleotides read TGTGCCAGCAGGAAGACTAGCGGGGGAGTAAATGAGCAGTTCTTC.

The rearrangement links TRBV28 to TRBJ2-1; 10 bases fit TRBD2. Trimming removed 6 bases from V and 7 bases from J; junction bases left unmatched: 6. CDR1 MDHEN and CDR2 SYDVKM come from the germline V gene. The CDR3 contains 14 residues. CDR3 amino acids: CASRGPSGRNEQFF. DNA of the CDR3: TGTGCCAGCAGAGGGCCTAGCGGGAGAAATGAGCAGTTCTTC.

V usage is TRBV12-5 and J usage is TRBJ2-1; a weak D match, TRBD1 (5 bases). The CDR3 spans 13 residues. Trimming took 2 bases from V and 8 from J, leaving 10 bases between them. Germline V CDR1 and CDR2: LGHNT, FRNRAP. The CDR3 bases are TGTGCTAGTGGTTTGTGGGGCGCGGATGAGCAGTTCTTC. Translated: CASGLWGADEQFF.

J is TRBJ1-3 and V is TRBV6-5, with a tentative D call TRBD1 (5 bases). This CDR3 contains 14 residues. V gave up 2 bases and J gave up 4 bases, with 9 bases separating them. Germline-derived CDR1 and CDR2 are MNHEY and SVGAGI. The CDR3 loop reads CASSYDAGGNTIYF. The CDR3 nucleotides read TGTGCCAGCAGTTACGATGCAGGGGGAAACACCATATATTTT.

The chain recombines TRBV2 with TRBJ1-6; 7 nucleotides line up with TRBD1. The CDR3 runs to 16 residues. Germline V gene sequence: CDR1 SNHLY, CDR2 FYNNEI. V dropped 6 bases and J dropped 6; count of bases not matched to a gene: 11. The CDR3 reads CASSAQGELVNSPLHF. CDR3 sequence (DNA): TGTGCCAGCAGCGCGCAGGGGGAGCTCGTTAATTCACCCCTCCACTTT. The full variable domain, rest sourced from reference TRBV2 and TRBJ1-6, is EPEVTQTPSHQVTQMGQEVILRCVPISNHLYFYWYRQILGQKVEFLVSFYNNEISEKSEIFDDQFSVERPDGSNFTLKIRSTKLEDSAMYFCASSAQGELVNSPLHFGNGTRLTVT.

The chain's CDR3 is CASSLARGPLQETQYF. CDR3 bases: TGTGCCAGCAGCTTAGCGCGGGGCCCCCTACAAGAGACCCAGTACTTC. The V gene is TRBV7-2, the J gene TRBJ2-5, with a possible D match to TRBD2 (6 bases). The CDR3 is made up of 16 amino acids. The V and J ends lost 0 bases and 2 bases respectively, with 13 bases between them. Looked up from germline, CDR1 is SGHTA and CDR2 is FQGNSA.

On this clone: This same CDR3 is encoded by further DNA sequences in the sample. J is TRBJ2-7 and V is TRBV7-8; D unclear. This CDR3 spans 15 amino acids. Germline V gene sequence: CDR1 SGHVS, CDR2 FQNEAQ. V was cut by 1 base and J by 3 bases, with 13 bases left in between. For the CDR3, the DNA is TGTGCCAGCAGCTTAGAATGGTTGGGCAGCTACGAGCAGTACTTC. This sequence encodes CASSLEWLGSYEQYF.